This passage covers 21 T cell receptor beta chains from one sample sequenced in a study of shared clonotypes between healthy human individuals. TCRdb's copy holds only in-frame clones and misses some; the assay was immunoSEQ multiplex PCR. The table records 400,000 to 600,000 clones, around 79% of them present only once. The sample consisted of PBMCs. The receptors shown here come from a woman between 40 and 55 years old in good health. Some clones in this sample may be carry-over from other donors' samples.

The V call is TRBV2, the J call TRBJ1-2, with a tentative D call TRBD1 (6 bases). This CDR3 spans 13 amino acids. Germline V lookup: CDR1 SNHLY, CDR2 FYNNEI. Trimming stripped 8 bases from V and 4 bases from J, with 14 bases between. The CDR3 sequence: CASSWTEIYGYTF. The CDR3 DNA sequence: TGTGCCAGCTCCTGGACAGAGATCTATGGCTACACCTTC.

The chain combines TRBV6-1 with TRBJ1-2; D not certain. The V end lost 6 bases, the J end lost 8 bases, and 16 bases lay between the germline ends. CDR3 length: 13 amino acids. The germline V gene encodes CDR1 MNHNS and CDR2 SASEGT. The CDR3 nucleotides read TGTGCCAGCAGCCTAGAGAGATCACAGGGCTACACCTTC. Translated: CASSLERSQGYTF.

The chain carries TRBV7-2 and TRBJ1-5; 7 bases agree with TRBD1. The V and J ends lost 1 base and 7 bases, in that order; junction bases with no gene match: 10. Germline CDR1 is SGHTA and CDR2 is FQGNSA. There are 16 residues in the CDR3. CDR3 DNA sequence: TGTGCCAGCAGCTTAGTAGGAGGGGGCAGTGGACAGCCCCAGCATTTT. Translated: CASSLVGGGSGQPQHF.

Concerning this clone itself: The sample has other DNA sequences that encode this CDR3 too. This chain uses TRBV30 with TRBJ2-7; D may match TRBD1 or TRBD2 (6 bases each). Per the germline V gene, CDR1 is GTSNPN and CDR2 is SVGIG (reference sequence). V was clipped by 3 bases and J by 5 bases, with 20 bases between them. The CDR3 covers 15 residues. The CDR3 nucleotides are TGTGCCTGGAGCGAGGGGGGTCAGGGGACCAACGAGCAGTACTTC. Translating it yields CAWSEGGQGTNEQYF. Full variable domain (outside the CDR3, taken from reference TRBV30 and TRBJ2-7): SQTIHQWPATLVQPVGSPLSLECTVEGTSNPNLYWYRQAAGRGLQLLFYSVGIGQISSEVPQNLSASRPQDRQFILSSKKLLLSDSGFYLCAWSEGGQGTNEQYFGPGTRLTVT.

The chain couples TRBV7-3 to TRBJ2-2; a possible D gene is TRBD1 (6 bases). The CDR3 sequence is 15 residues long. Germline lookup yields CDR1 SGHTA and CDR2 FQGTGA. V lost 5 bases and J 4 bases, leaving 14 bases between the germline ends. The CDR3 sequence: CASSIDRFGTGELFF. The CDR3 coding sequence is TGTGCCAGCAGCATAGACAGGTTCGGCACCGGGGAGCTGTTTTTT. The variable domain in full, with the rest retrieved from reference TRBV7-3 and TRBJ2-2, is GAGVSQTPSNKVTEKGKYVELRCDPISGHTALYWYRQSLGQGPEFLIYFQGTGAADDSGLPNDRFFAVRPEGSVSTLKIQRTERGDSAVYLCASSIDRFGTGELFFGEGSRLTVL.

V usage is TRBV9 and J usage is TRBJ1-2; D unresolved. CDR1 is SGDLS, CDR2 YYNGEE, per germline. Deletions cut 0 bases from V and 5 bases from J, with 5 bases between. The CDR3 has 12 residues. The CDR3 DNA follows: TGTGCCAGCAGCGTAGGGCGGTATGGCTACACCTTC. It is translated as CASSVGRYGYTF.

V gene TRBV27 combines with J gene TRBJ2-7, with 11 nucleotides matching TRBD2. This CDR3 has 19 amino acids. V lost 5 bases to trimming and J lost 2 bases; unmatched junction nucleotides: 17. From germline, CDR1 is MNHEY and CDR2 SMNVEV (reference sequence). CDR3 sequence: CASSPLQGDASGRTYEQYF. CDR3 sequence (DNA): TGTGCCAGCAGTCCTCTTCAGGGGGATGCTAGCGGGAGGACCTACGAGCAGTACTTC.

V gene TRBV6-4 combines with J gene TRBJ2-3; 7 bases map to TRBD1. CDR1 MRHNA and CDR2 SNTAGT come from the germline V gene. The CDR3 length is 14 residues. Trimming cost V 2 bases and J 10 bases; bases outside gene matches: 9. The CDR3 sequence: CASSDGSGGMAQYF. The CDR3 DNA reads as TGTGCCAGCAGTGACGGGTCAGGGGGTATGGCGCAGTATTTT.

The rearrangement joins TRBV11-2 to TRBJ2-1; 15 bases match TRBD2. Per germline, CDR1 SGHAT and CDR2 FQNNGV. V was pared by 3 bases and J by 7 bases, with 7 bases of the junction left unmatched. The CDR3 has 17 amino acids. The CDR3 DNA reads as TGTGCCAGCAGCTTCCGGACTAGCGGGGGGGCCAGAAATGAGCAGTTCTTC. It yields the protein CASSFRTSGGARNEQFF.

This clone was seen a handful of times. The chain carries TRBV7-2 and TRBJ1-5; no definite D call. CDR1 is SGHTA and CDR2 is FQGNSA in the germline V gene. V dropped 0 bases and J dropped 4 bases, with 4 bases sitting between them. The CDR3 extends over 13 amino acids. The CDR3 is CASSLAPNQPQHF. Here the CDR3 DNA reads TGTGCCAGCAGCTTAGCCCCGAATCAGCCCCAGCATTTT.

In its sample, this clone was seen a few times. The V call is TRBV21-1, the J call TRBJ2-1; the table's D call, TRBD2, was not checked against the DNA. TRBV21-1 is a known pseudogene. This CDR3 has 13 residues. The CDR3 sequence is CASRTAPYNEQFF. The CDR3 DNA reads TGTGCCAGCAGGACTGCCCCCTACAATGAGCAGTTCTTC.

This clone was found once. The chain carries TRBV15 and TRBJ2-1; 7 bases are a match to TRBD2. This CDR3 region has 15 residues. The ends lost 0 bases at V and 8 bases at J; junction bases unmatched: 7. Germline CDR1 is LNHNV and CDR2 is YYDKDF (reference sequence). The CDR3 nucleotides are TGTGCCACCAGCAGAGACGGGGGAGGGCCGTATGAGCAGTTCTTC. This gives the protein CATSRDGGGPYEQFF. Combining the CDR3 with reference TRBV15 and TRBJ2-1 gives the whole variable domain DAMVIQNPRYQVTQFGKPVTLSCSQTLNHNVMYWYQQKSSQAPKLLFHYYDKDFNNEADTPDNFQSRRPNTSFCFLDIRSPGLGDTAMYLCATSRDGGGPYEQFFGPGTRLTVL.

The chain employs TRBV4-2 and TRBJ1-2; 7 bases align to TRBD1. This CDR3 is built from 13 residues. The germline gives CDR1 LGHNA, CDR2 YNFKEQ. V shed 7 bases, J shed 7 bases, and the junction held 9 bases outside the gene matches. The CDR3 sequence is CASNRQGEGGYTF. In DNA form, the CDR3 reads TGTGCCAGCAACCGACAGGGAGAGGGTGGCTACACCTTC.

Only one count was recorded for this clone. The chain has TRBV19 and TRBJ2-3; D is unresolved. Trimming cost V 0 bases and J 8 bases, with 0 bases left between them. The CDR3 extends over 10 amino acids. Germline V lookup: CDR1 LNHDA, CDR2 SQIVND (reference sequence). CDR3 DNA sequence: TGTGCCAGTAGTATAGATACGCAGTATTTT. Its protein is CASSIDTQYF.

This sequence joins TRBV29-1 and TRBJ2-3, with TRBD2 identical over 9 bases. J gave up 2 bases and V 5 bases, and 2 bases lay outside the gene matches. Germline V gene sequence: CDR1 SQVTM, CDR2 ANQGSEA. This CDR3 region has 13 residues. The CDR3, as DNA: TGCAGCGTTAGACTAGCGGCCACAGATACGCAGTATTTT. Translation gives CSVRLAATDTQYF.

This chain joins TRBV9 and TRBJ1-3; a weak D match, TRBD1 (6 bases). This CDR3 contains 14 residues. V was trimmed by 4 bases and J by 2 bases, leaving 10 bases between them. Germline values: CDR1 SGDLS, CDR2 YYNGEE. The CDR3 sequence is CASSPRGAGNTIYF. In DNA form, the CDR3 reads TGTGCCAGCAGCCCGAGGGGGGCTGGAAACACCATATATTTT.

This chain connects TRBV7-8 to TRBJ2-2, with 14 nucleotides matching TRBD2. J lost 0 bases, V lost 5 bases, and 8 bases had no gene match. This CDR3 has 19 residues. Germline CDR1 is SGHVS and CDR2 is FQNEAQ. CDR3 protein: CASSQRGTSGRSNTGELFF. In DNA, the CDR3 is TGTGCCAGCAGCCAGAGGGGGACTAGCGGGAGATCGAACACCGGGGAGCTGTTTTTT.

The chain joins TRBV7-6 to TRBJ2-2; 7 positions match TRBD1. The CDR3 consists of 15 residues. Germline assignment: CDR1 SGHVS and CDR2 FNYEAQ. Trimming took 4 bases from V and 6 from J; bases not matched to a gene: 8. DNA for the CDR3: TGTGCCAGCAGCTCCGACAGGGAAGGGGCCGGGGAGCTGTTTTTT. Translated: CASSSDREGAGELFF.

The J gene is TRBJ2-7, the V gene TRBV6-5; no clear D. This CDR3 region has 13 residues. CDR1 MNHEY and CDR2 SVGAGI come from the germline V gene. Trimming pared 5 bases from V and 3 bases from J, leaving 11 bases between. DNA of the CDR3: TGTGCCAGCAGTCGAGGCCCCGACTACGAGCAGTACTTC. It codes for CASSRGPDYEQYF.

Comment on this clone: This CDR3 is also generated by other DNA sequences in the sample. The V and J genes are TRBV5-1 and TRBJ1-1; a weak D match, TRBD1 (6 bases). V was cut by 0 bases and J by 4 bases, with 10 bases left in between. The CDR3 covers 14 residues. The germline CDR1 and CDR2 sequences are SGHRS and YFSETQ. Written as DNA, the CDR3 is TGCGCCAGCAGCTTGGGCGGGGGCGCCACTGAAGCTTTCTTT. Translation gives CASSLGGGATEAFF.

V and J are TRBV10-3 and TRBJ2-1, with 11 bases lining up with TRBD1. CDR3 size: 15 residues. Germline trimming cut 5 bases from V and 8 bases from J; bases unmatched to any gene: 8. CDR1 is ENHRY, CDR2 SYGVKD, per germline. In DNA form, the CDR3 reads TGTGCCATCAGTCCCACAGGGACAGGGGGGGATGAGCAGTTCTTC. This gives the protein CAISPTGTGGDEQFF.